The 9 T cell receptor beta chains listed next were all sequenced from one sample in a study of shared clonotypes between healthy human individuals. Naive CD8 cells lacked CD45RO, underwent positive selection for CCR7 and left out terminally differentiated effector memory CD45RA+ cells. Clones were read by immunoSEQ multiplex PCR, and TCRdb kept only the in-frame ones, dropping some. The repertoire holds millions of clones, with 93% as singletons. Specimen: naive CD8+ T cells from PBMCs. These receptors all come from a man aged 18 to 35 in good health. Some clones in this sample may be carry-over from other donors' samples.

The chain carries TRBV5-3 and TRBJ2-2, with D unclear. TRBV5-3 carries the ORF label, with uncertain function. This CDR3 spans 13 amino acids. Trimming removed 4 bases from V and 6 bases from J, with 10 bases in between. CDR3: CARSLTPAGELFF. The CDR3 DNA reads TGTGCCAGAAGCCTGACCCCGGCCGGGGAGCTGTTTTTT.

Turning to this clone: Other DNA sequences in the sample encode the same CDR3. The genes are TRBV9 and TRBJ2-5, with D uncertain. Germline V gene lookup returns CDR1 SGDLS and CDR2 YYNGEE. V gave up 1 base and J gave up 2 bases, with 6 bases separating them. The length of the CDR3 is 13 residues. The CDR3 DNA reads TGTGCCAGCAGCGTAATCGGACAAGAGACCCAGTACTTC. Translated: CASSVIGQETQYF.

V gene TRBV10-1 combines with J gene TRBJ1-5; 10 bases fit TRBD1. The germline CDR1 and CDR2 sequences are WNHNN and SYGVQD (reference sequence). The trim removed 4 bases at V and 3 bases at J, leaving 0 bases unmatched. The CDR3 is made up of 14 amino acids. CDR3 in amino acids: CASSGQGANQPQHF. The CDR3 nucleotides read TGCGCCAGCAGTGGACAGGGGGCCAATCAGCCCCAGCATTTT.

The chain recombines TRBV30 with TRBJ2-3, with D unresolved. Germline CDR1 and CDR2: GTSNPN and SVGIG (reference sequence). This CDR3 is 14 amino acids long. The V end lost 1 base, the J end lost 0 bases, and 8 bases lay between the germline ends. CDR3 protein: CAWSAQTSTDTQYF. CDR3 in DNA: TGTGCCTGGAGTGCGCAGACTAGCACAGATACGCAGTATTTT.

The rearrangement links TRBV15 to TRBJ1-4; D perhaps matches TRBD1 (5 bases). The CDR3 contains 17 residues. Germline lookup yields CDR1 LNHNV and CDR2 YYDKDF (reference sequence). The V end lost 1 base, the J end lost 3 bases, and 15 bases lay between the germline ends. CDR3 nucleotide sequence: TGTGCCACCAGCAGAGTCTCTAATAAGGGGCCTAATGAAAAACTGTTTTTT. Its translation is CATSRVSNKGPNEKLFF. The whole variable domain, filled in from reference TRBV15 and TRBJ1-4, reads DAMVIQNPRYQVTQFGKPVTLSCSQTLNHNVMYWYQQKSSQAPKLLFHYYDKDFNNEADTPDNFQSRRPNTSFCFLDIRSPGLGDTAMYLCATSRVSNKGPNEKLFFGSGTQLSVL.

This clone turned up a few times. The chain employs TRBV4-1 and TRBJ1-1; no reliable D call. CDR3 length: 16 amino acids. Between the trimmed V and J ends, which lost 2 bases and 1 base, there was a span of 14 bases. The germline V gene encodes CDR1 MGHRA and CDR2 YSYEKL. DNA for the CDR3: TGCGCCAGCAGCCAAAGCAGAAGAGCCTCGAACACTGAAGCTTTCTTT. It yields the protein CASSQSRRASNTEAFF.

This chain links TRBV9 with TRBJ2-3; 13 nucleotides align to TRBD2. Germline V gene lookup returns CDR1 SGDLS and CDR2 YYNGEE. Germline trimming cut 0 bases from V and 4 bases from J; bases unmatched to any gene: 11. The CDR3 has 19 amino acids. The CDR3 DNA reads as TGTGCCAGCAGCGTAGAGGGAAAACTAGCGGGAGGGCACCCAGATACGCAGTATTTT. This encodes CASSVEGKLAGGHPDTQYF.

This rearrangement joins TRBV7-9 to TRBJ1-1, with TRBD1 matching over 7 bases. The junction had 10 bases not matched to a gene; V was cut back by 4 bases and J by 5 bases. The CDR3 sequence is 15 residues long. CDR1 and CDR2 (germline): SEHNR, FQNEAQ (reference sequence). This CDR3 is CASSSPTGWLTEAFF. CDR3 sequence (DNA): TGTGCCAGCAGCTCCCCGACAGGGTGGCTGACTGAAGCTTTCTTT.

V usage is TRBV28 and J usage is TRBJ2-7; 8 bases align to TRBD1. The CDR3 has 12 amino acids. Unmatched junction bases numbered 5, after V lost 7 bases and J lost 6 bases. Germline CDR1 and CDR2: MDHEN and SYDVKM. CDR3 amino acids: CASIGQGVEQYF. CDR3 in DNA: TGTGCCAGCATCGGACAGGGTGTCGAGCAGTACTTC.